The T cell receptor beta chain under discussion was sequenced for a study of T cell repertoires in aging, cancer and after chemotherapy. Study findings and constraints: Median generation probability rose over the chemotherapy interval in each cancer cohort, suggesting rebound thymic output. Compared with age-matched healthy donors, untreated hematological or solid cancer patients showed higher blood TCR clonality.

TCR beta rearrangements were amplified from peripheral blood genomic DNA. The CDR3 length is 13 residues. The ends were cut back, 3 bases at V and 1 base at J, with 6 bases in the middle. Germline assignment: CDR1 PRHDT and CDR2 FYEKMQ (reference sequence). This clonotype was counted only a few times. Antigen unknown. Multiplex touch-down PCR with TRB-A/B primers amplified rearranged V-D-J TRB sequences. From the multiplex PCR reads, TCRdb called clonotypes with MiXCR, one entry per CDR3 protein. The sample includes several thousand distinct CDR3 sequences, 35% to 45% of them seen just once. The sample consisted of blood. The origin of this receptor is a human donor in good health. The rearrangement links TRBV13 to TRBJ1-1; D not certain. CDR3 sequence reads: CASSFRWNTEAFF. CDR3 bases: TGTGCCAGCAGCTTTCGATGGAACACTGAAGCTTTCTTT.